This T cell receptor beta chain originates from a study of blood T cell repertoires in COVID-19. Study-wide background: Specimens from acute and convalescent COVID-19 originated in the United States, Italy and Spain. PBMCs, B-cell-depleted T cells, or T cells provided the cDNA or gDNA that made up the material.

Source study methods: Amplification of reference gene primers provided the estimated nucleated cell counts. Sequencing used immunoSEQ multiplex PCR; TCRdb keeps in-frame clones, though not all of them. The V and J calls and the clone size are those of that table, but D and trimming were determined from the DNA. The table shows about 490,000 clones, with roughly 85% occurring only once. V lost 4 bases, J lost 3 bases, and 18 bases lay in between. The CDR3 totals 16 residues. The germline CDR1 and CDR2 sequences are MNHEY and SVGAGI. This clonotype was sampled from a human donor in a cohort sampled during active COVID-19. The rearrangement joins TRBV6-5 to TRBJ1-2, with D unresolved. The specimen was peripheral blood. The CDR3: CASSLGAISQDYGYTF. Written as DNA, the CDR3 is TGTGCCAGCAGTTTGGGAGCCATCTCTCAAGACTATGGCTACACCTTC.